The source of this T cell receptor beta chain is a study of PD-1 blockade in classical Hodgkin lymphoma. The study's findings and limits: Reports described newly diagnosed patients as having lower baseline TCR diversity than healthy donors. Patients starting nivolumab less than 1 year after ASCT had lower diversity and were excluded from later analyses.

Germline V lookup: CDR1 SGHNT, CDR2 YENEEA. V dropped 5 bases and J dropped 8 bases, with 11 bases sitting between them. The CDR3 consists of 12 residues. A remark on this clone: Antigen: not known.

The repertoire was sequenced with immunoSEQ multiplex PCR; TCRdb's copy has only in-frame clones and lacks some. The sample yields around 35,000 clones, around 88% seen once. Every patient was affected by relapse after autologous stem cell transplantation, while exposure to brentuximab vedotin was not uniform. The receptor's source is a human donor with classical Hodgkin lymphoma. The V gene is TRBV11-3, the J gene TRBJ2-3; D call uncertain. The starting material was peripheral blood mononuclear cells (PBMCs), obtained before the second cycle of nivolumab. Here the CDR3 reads CASSPKDRTQYF. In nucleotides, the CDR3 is TGTGCCAGCAGCCCAAAGGACCGTACGCAGTATTTT.